This T cell receptor beta chain was obtained from a study of blood T cell repertoires in COVID-19. Study-wide background: The analysed material was cDNA or gDNA that came from T cells, B-cell-depleted T cells, or PBMCs.

As handled by the study authors: Reference gene primer amplification yielded estimated nucleated cell counts. The table came from immunoSEQ multiplex PCR; TCRdb's copy has only in-frame clones and leaves some out. The DNA gave D and trimming, while V, J and clone size come from that table. The data hold about 93,000 clones, with more than 70% observed a single time. Germline V gives CDR1 SEHNR, CDR2 FQNEAQ (reference sequence). Trimming took off 6 bases at V and 7 bases at J, with 12 bases between the two ends. The length of the CDR3 is 13 residues. The V call is TRBV7-9, the J call TRBJ2-2; D is perhaps TRBD1 (6 bases). The sequenced material came from peripheral blood. The receptor was derived from a man aged 50-59 years with acute or convalescent COVID-19. The CDR3 nucleotides are TGTGCCAGCAGAAACGAGGGGGACGGGGAGCTGTTTTTT. Amino acid sequence: CASRNEGDGELFF.